This T cell receptor beta chain was profiled in a study of cytomegalovirus exposure and HLA in healthy donors. The CDR3 loop spans 15 amino acids. Looked up from germline, CDR1 is SGHVS and CDR2 is FNYEAQ. Trimming shortened V by 1 base and J by 2 bases, and 10 bases separated the two germline ends. PCR employed 60 Vbeta and 13 Jbeta primers. Using immunoSEQ multiplex PCR, the repertoire was profiled, and TCRdb retains in-frame clones only, with some absent. The data show 90,000 to 150,000 clones, 65% to 85% seen once. The sequencing sample was made of PBMCs. This chain links TRBV7-6 with TRBJ2-3, with a possible D match to TRBD1 (5 bases). The receptor was derived from a man over 45 in good health and CMV-seropositive. In DNA form, the CDR3 reads TGTGCCAGCAGCTTAGTGGACAAGTCCACAGATACGCAGTATTTT. As protein: CASSLVDKSTDTQYF.